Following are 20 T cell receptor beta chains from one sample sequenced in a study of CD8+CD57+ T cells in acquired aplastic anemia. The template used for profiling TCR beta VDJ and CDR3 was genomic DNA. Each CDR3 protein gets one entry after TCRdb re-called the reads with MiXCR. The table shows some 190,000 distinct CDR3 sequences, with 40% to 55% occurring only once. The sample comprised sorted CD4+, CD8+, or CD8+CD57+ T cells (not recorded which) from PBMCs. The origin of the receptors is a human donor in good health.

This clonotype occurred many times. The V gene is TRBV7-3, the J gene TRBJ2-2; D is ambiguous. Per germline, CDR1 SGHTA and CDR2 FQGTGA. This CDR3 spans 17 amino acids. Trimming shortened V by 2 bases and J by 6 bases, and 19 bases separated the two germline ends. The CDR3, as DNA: TGTGCCAGCAGCTTAGGTAGTTCGTTGGCTCAGGCCGGGGAGCTGTTTTTT. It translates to CASSLGSSLAQAGELFF.

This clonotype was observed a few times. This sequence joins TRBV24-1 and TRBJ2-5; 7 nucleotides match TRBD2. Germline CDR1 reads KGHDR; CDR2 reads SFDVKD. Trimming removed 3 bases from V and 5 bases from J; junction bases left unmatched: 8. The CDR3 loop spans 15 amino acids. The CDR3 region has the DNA TGTGCCACCAGTGATAGTGCGGGAGTTGGTGAGACCCAGTACTTC. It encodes CATSDSAGVGETQYF.

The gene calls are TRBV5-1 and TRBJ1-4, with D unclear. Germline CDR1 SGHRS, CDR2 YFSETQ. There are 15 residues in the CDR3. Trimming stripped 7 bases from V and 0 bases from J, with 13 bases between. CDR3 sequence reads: CASVLAAATNEKLFF. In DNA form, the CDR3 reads TGCGCCAGCGTCCTTGCGGCAGCAACTAATGAAAAACTGTTTTTT.

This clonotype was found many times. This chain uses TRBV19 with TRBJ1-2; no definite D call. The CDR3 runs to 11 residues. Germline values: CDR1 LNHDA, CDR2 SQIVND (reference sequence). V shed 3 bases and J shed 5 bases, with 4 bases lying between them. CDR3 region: CASSIPYGYTF. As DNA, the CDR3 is TGTGCCAGTAGTATCCCTTATGGCTACACCTTC.

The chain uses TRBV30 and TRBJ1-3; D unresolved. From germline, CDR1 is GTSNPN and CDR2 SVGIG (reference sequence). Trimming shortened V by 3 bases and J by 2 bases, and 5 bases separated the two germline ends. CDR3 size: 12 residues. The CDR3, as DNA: TGTGCCTGGAGAAGCGCTGGAAACACCATATATTTT. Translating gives CAWRSAGNTIYF.

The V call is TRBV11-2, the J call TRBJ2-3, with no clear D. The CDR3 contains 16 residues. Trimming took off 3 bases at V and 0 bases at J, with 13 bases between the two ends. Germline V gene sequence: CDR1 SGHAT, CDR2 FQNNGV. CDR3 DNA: TGTGCCAGCAGCTTCGGAGTGACGTCTAGCACAGATACGCAGTATTTT. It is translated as CASSFGVTSSTDTQYF.

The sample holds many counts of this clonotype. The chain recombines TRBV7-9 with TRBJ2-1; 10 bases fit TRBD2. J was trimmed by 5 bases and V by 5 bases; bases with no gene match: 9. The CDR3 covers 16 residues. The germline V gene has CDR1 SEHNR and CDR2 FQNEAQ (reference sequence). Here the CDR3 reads CASSPLRTSGNNEQFF. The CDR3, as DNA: TGTGCCAGCAGCCCCCTCCGGACTAGCGGTAACAATGAGCAGTTCTTC.

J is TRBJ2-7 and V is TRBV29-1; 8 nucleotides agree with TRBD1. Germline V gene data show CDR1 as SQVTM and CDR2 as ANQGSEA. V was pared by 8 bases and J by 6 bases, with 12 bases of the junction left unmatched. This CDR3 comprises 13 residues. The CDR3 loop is CSTSGTGASEQYF. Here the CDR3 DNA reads TGCAGCACCTCCGGGACAGGAGCTTCCGAGCAGTACTTC.

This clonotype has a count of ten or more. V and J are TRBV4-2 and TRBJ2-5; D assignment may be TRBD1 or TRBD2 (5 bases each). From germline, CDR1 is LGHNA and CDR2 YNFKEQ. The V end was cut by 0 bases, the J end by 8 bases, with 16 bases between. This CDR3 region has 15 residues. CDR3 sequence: CASSQDQASTGTQYF. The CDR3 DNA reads TGTGCCAGCAGCCAAGATCAGGCTAGCACAGGAACCCAGTACTTC.

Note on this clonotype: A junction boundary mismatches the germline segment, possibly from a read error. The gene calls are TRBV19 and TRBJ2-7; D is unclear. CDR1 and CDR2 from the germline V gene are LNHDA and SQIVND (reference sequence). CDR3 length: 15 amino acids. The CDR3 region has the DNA TGTGCCGGTAAGGTATCCGCTCTCTGGTCCTGCGAGCAGTACTTC. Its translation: CAGKVSALWSCEQYF.

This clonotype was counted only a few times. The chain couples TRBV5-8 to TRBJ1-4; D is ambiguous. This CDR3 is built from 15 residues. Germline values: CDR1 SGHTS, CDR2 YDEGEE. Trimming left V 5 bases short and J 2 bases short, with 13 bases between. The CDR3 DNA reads TGTGCCAGCAGTCCGGGGTTCGGGACTAATGAAAAACTGTTTTTT. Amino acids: CASSPGFGTNEKLFF.

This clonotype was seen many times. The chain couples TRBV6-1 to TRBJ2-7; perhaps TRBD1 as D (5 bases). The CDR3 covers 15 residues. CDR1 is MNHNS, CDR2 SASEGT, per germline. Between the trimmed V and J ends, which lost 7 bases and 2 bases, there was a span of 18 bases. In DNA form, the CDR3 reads TGTGCCAGCACGCCTGCGGCTGCAGGGCCCTACGAGCAGTACTTC. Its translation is CASTPAAAGPYEQYF.

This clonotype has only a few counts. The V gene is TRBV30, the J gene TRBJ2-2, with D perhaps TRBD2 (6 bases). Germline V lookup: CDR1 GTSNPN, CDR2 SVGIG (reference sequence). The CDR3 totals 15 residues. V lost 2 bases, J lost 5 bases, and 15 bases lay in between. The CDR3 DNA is TGTGCCTGGAGTAAAGGAGGACTACGGACCGGGGAGCTGTTTTTT. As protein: CAWSKGGLRTGELFF. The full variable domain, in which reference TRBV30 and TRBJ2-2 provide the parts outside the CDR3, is SQTIHQWPATLVQPVGSPLSLECTVEGTSNPNLYWYRQAAGRGLQLLFYSVGIGQISSEVPQNLSASRPQDRQFILSSKKLLLSDSGFYLCAWSKGGLRTGELFFGEGSRLTVL.

Here the CDR3 reads CAAQTGSKGYTF. The CDR3 DNA sequence: TGTGCCGCCCAAACAGGGAGTAAGGGCTACACCTTC. The genes are TRBV6-1 and TRBJ1-2, with D perhaps matching TRBD1 (6 bases). Trimming cost V 11 bases and J 8 bases, with 18 bases left between them. The CDR3 is 12 residues long. The V gene's germline CDR1 is MNHNS and CDR2 SASEGT.

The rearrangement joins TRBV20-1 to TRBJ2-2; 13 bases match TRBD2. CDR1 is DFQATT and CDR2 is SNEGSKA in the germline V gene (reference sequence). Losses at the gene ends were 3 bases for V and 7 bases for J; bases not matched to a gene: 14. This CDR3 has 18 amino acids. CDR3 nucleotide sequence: TGCAGTGCTAGTGGACCAGGGGGGACTAGCGGGATGAGCGGGGAGCTGTTTTTT. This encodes CSASGPGGTSGMSGELFF.

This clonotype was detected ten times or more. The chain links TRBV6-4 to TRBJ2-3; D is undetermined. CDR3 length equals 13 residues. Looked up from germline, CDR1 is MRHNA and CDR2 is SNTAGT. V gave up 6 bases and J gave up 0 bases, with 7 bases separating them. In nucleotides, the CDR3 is TGTGCCAGCAGCATTTCTAGCACAGATACGCAGTATTTT. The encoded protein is CASSISSTDTQYF.

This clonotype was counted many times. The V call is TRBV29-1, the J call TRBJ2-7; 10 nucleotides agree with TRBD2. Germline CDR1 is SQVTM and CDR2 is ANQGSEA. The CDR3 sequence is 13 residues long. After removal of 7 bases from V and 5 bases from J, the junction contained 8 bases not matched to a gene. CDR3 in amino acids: CSALKREGNEQYF. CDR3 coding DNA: TGCAGCGCCTTGAAGCGGGAGGGTAACGAGCAGTACTTC.

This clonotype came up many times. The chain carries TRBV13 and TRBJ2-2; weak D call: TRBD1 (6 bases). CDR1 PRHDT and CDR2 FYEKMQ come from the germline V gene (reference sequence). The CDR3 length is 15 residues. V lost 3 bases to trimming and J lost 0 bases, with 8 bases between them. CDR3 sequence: CASSFNRANTGELFF. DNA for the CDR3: TGTGCCAGCAGCTTTAACAGGGCGAACACCGGGGAGCTGTTTTTT.

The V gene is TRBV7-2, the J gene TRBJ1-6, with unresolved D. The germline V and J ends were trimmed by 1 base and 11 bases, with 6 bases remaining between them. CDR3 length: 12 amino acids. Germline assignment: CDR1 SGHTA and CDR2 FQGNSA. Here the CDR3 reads CASSLELTPLHF. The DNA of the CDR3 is TGTGCCAGCAGCTTAGAGCTAACACCCCTCCACTTT.

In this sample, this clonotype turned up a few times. The CDR3 coding sequence is TGCAGCGTTGTGGGACAGTCCTACGAGCAGTACTTC. Amino acids: CSVVGQSYEQYF. The rearrangement uses TRBV29-1 and TRBJ2-7, with 7 bases identical to TRBD1. Unmatched junction bases numbered 1, after V lost 4 bases and J lost 1 base. The CDR3 is 12 amino acids. Germline CDR1 reads SQVTM; CDR2 reads ANQGSEA.